This T cell receptor beta chain derives from a study of shared clonotypes between healthy human individuals. In the study overall: Donors were two women and a few men aged 18 to 49.

Germline V gene data show CDR1 as MDHEN and CDR2 as SYDVKM. This CDR3 is built from 16 residues. The J segment lost 6 bases and the V segment lost 8 bases, leaving 13 bases of the junction unmatched. Replicate PCRs for sorted subsets used roughly 200 ng DNA; this equaled some 30,000 T cell genomes. Some clones are missing from TCRdb's copy, which holds only in-frame ones; the method was immunoSEQ multiplex PCR. The sample shows 2 million to 3 million clones, roughly 93% of them seen only once. Free of recent acute infections or vaccinations, the donors were healthy HIV-negative adults. The sequenced material came from naive CD4+ T cells from PBMCs. The subset denotes: CD45RA+ positively selected. The origin of this receptor is a young man in good health. Some clones in this sample may be carry-over from other donors' samples. The chain combines TRBV28 with TRBJ2-4; 10 bases align to TRBD2. The DNA of the CDR3 is TGTGCCAGCGCGAAGGCCCCTTCTAGCGGGAGAAACATTCAGTACTTC. It encodes CASAKAPSSGRNIQYF.